This T cell receptor (beta chain) emerged from a study of T cells after yellow fever vaccination. Whole-study results and caveats: Abundant clonotypes from the bulk population could have been carried over as contaminants into FACS-sorted repertoires. Weaker overall was a secondary response that nonetheless peaked faster, on day 5 versus 15. A minor fraction of clonotypes spanned both CD4 and CD8 compartments. Post-booster samples contained most primary-vaccination clones (roughly 96% CD4, about 85% CD8).

Trimming pared 2 bases from V and 1 base from J, leaving 14 bases between. CDR1 and CDR2 from the germline V gene are SGHAT and FQNNGV. The CDR3 covers 16 residues. This clonotype appeared a single time. Antigen: not known. TCRdb re-called the 5' RACE reads through MiXCR, storing one row per CDR3 protein. The sample records about 510,000 distinct CDR3 sequences, roughly a fifth being singletons. The sample consisted of PBMCs, taken 21 days after the first yellow fever vaccination. The TCR comes from a man younger than 35 who received the YFV17D yellow fever vaccine. This rearrangement joins TRBV11-2 to TRBJ1-1; D gene uncertain. CDR3 sequence reads: CASSLFVGEENTEAFF. The CDR3 DNA follows: TGTGCCAGCAGCTTATTTGTCGGGGAAGAGAACACTGAAGCTTTCTTT.